This is a list of T cell receptor beta chains from one sample in a study of cytomegalovirus exposure and HLA in healthy donors. Libraries were prepared by immunoSEQ multiplex PCR; TCRdb keeps only in-frame clonotypes and omits some of them. This sample has 150,000 to 200,000 clones, with 75% to 85% found just once. Sequenced sample: PBMCs. The source is a man aged 50-59 years in good health and CMV-seropositive. CDR3s include the opening cysteine and the closing phenylalanine or tryptophan. Fields, in order: V gene, CDR3 length, J gene, CDR3 protein.

>TRBV5-4|17|TRBJ2-2
CASRPGLAGVNAGELFF
>TRBV5-1|16|TRBJ2-7
CASSFDDPGGAYEQYF
>TRBV11-3|14|TRBJ2-1
CASSLDSSYNEQFF
>TRBV6-4|16|TRBJ2-2
CASSDNWRLNTGELFF
>TRBV6-6|14|TRBJ2-5
CASSYGQGRETQYF
>TRBV2|15|TRBJ1-3
CASSVQAHSGNTIYF
>TRBV4-3|16|TRBJ2-1
CASSQEGGQGGNEQFF
>TRBV5-6|16|TRBJ2-2
CASSPPGGRITGELFF
>TRBV4-3|17|TRBJ2-2
CASSQGAGTSKPGELFF
>TRBV6-1|15|TRBJ2-3
CASSVLAGGGDTQYF
>TRBV7-2|15|TRBJ2-7
CASSSQYGQNYEQYF
>TRBV5-6|13|TRBJ1-1
CASRDRVSGWAFF
>TRBV7-9|16|TRBJ2-7
CASSYPAGQGSLEQYF
>TRBV10-1|16|TRBJ2-1
CASSEWLAGGYNEQFF
>TRBV4-2|17|TRBJ2-7
CASSQGGSRGAPYEQYF
>TRBV6-1|14|TRBJ1-4
CASSVGQFNEKLFF
>TRBV2|21|TRBJ2-3
CASSDEGPGGSGGASTDTQYF
>TRBV27|14|TRBJ1-6
CASSLGRVYSPLHF
>TRBV5-1|15|TRBJ2-1
CASSLGLAAYNEQFF
>TRBV10-3|16|TRBJ1-4
CAISESKGVSNEKLFF
>TRBV7-7|13|TRBJ2-5
CASSLRQQETQYF
>TRBV5-4|13|TRBJ1-1
CASSPDRGGEAFF
>TRBV18|12|TRBJ2-5
CASSQGRQTQYF
>TRBV5-1|15|TRBJ2-5
CASSDGQGAPETQYF
>TRBV7-2|15|TRBJ2-3
CASSSQKGFTDTQYF
>TRBV5-1|15|TRBJ1-5
CASSVGTIGNQPQHF
>TRBV7-2|15|TRBJ1-6
CASSLSDRERSPLHF
>TRBV25-1|15|TRBJ2-7
CASSDSTGPWAEQYF
>TRBV6-5|15|TRBJ1-5
CASIGGGIAGQPQHF
>TRBV7-3|14|TRBJ2-2
CASRPTTNTGELFF
>TRBV4-3|15|TRBJ1-1
CASSQDGTGDTEAFF
>TRBV5-4|13|TRBJ1-1
CASSFSISTEASF
>TRBV30|14|TRBJ2-7
CAWKKELSTYEQYF
>TRBV28|14|TRBJ1-1
CASSNYWGGTEAFF
>TRBV2|14|TRBJ1-1
CASSRTGGYTEAFF
>TRBV6-4|14|TRBJ1-1
CASRDTDRPSEAFF
>TRBV18|15|TRBJ1-5
CASSPGQGNNQPQHF
>TRBV7-9|14|TRBJ2-5
CASSLQGAQETQYF
>TRBV7-6|15|TRBJ1-2
CASSPRQGLSYGYTF
>TRBV30|14|TRBJ2-7
CAWRSRDSSYEQYF
>TRBV5-4|14|TRBJ2-4
CASSLDREFNIQYF
>TRBV4-1|18|TRBJ1-1
CASSQEPQALVMNTEAFF
>TRBV7-9|14|TRBJ1-1
CASSDVTGALEAFF
>TRBV29-1|13|TRBJ1-1
CSAKGARTQEAFF
>TRBV29-1|12|TRBJ2-3
CSVDGGTDTQYF
>TRBV6-5|15|TRBJ1-1
CASSSRTGKNTEAFF